This paragraph reports one T cell receptor beta chain. CDR1 and CDR2 from the germline V gene are PRHDT and FYEKMQ (reference sequence). This CDR3 has 14 residues. A second PCR of about 7 to 11 cycles used a sample-barcoded 5' primer and a J-beta primer mix. TCRdb called the 5' RACE reads again in MiXCR, with one record for every CDR3 protein. The data show 1,500,000 or so distinct CDR3 sequences, roughly 59% seen once. This record comes from a study of blood T cells in healthy people across ages. The source material was blood. The chain is built from TRBV13 and TRBJ2-4; 7 nucleotides align to TRBD1. TRBJ2-7 explains the end of the DNA better; the J call may be wrong. This TCR came from a young man in good health. The CDR3 DNA follows: TGTGCCAGCACCCCGCTGGACAGGACCTACGAGCAGTACTTC. Protein sequence: CASTPLDRTYEQYF.